This passage covers 25 T cell receptor beta chains from one sample sequenced in a study of PD-1 blockade in classical Hodgkin lymphoma. As to time point: cycle 4 day 1 (C4D1), after 5 to 7 weeks of nivolumab. Relapse was seen in all patients after autologous stem cell transplantation, and brentuximab vedotin exposure was variable. Clones were sequenced by immunoSEQ multiplex PCR, and TCRdb holds only the in-frame ones, with some missing. In the table there are roughly 100,000 clones, roughly 87% of which are singletons. Specimen: peripheral blood mononuclear cells (PBMCs), collected before the fourth cycle of nivolumab. The receptors stem from a human donor with classical Hodgkin lymphoma.

This clone was recorded a few times. The rearrangement joins TRBV18 to TRBJ2-1; maybe TRBD2 (6 bases). V lost 3 bases and J lost 7, with 16 bases in between. The CDR3 contains 15 residues. Germline CDR1 reads KGHSH; CDR2 reads LQKENI. CDR3 sequence: CASSPGGSGGNEQFF. The CDR3, as DNA: TGTGCCAGCTCACCGGGCGGATCCGGGGGAAATGAGCAGTTCTTC.

The genes are TRBV2 and TRBJ2-1, with D tentatively TRBD1 (6 bases). Germline assignment: CDR1 SNHLY and CDR2 FYNNEI. The CDR3 consists of 13 residues. V gave up 8 bases and J gave up 3 bases, with 11 bases separating them. CDR3 DNA sequence: TGTGCCAGCGGTTCAGGGGACTACAATGAGCAGTTCTTC. It yields the protein CASGSGDYNEQFF.

The chain recombines TRBV2 with TRBJ1-1, with unresolved D. The germline gives CDR1 SNHLY, CDR2 FYNNEI. Trimming took 1 base from V and 10 from J, leaving 10 bases between them. The CDR3 is 12 amino acids. As DNA, the CDR3 is TGTGCCAGCAGTGAAGAGTTCCGGGGAGCTTTCTTT. It translates to CASSEEFRGAFF.

This chain joins TRBV30 and TRBJ2-5, with 9 bases lining up with TRBD2. This CDR3 comprises 15 residues. The J segment lost 5 bases and the V segment lost 0 bases, leaving 7 bases of the junction unmatched. The germline gives CDR1 GTSNPN, CDR2 SVGIG (reference sequence). The CDR3 protein is CAWSVRLAGTETQYF. Here the CDR3 DNA reads TGTGCCTGGAGTGTAAGGCTAGCGGGAACCGAGACCCAGTACTTC.

As for this clone: In the same sample, other DNA sequences code for this CDR3. V and J are TRBV29-1 and TRBJ1-5, with D possibly being TRBD1 (5 bases). Per germline, CDR1 SQVTM and CDR2 ANQGSEA. Trimming removed 4 bases at V and 5 bases at J, with 9 bases between. This CDR3 comprises 12 residues. The CDR3 nucleotides are TGCAGCGTTGCCGGGGCGGATCAGCCCCAGCATTTT. Amino acids: CSVAGADQPQHF.

V is TRBV28 and J is TRBJ2-2, with TRBD2 as a possible D gene (5 bases). Germline-derived CDR1 and CDR2 are MDHEN and SYDVKM. Trimming took off 4 bases at V and 8 bases at J, with 20 bases between the two ends. The CDR3 is made up of 16 amino acids. CDR3 sequence (DNA): TGTGCCAGCAGTTCTATAGGTCCGGGGAGCAAGGGGGAGCTGTTTTTT. Its translation: CASSSIGPGSKGELFF.

The V call is TRBV5-4, the J call TRBJ1-2; 9 positions agree with TRBD1. Germline V gene lookup returns CDR1 SGHNT and CDR2 YYREEE (reference sequence). J was trimmed by 4 bases and V by 4 bases; bases with no gene match: 8. The CDR3 has 15 residues. CDR3 sequence reads: CASSQDRGSFYGYTF. CDR3 DNA: TGTGCCAGCAGCCAAGACAGGGGGTCGTTCTATGGCTACACCTTC.

This chain connects TRBV6-1 to TRBJ2-3; D is ambiguous. CDR1 is MNHNS and CDR2 is SASEGT in the germline V gene. This CDR3 region has 16 residues. V lost 4 bases, J lost 4 bases, and 18 bases lay in between. CDR3 in amino acids: CASSASTLVFADTQYF. The DNA of the CDR3 is TGTGCCAGCAGTGCCTCTACCCTAGTATTTGCAGATACGCAGTATTTT.

DNA for the CDR3: TGTGCCAGGGGTGCTGGGGCCAACGTCCTGACTTTC. Translation gives CARGAGANVLTF. V usage is TRBV2 and J usage is TRBJ2-6; D gene unclear. Germline V CDR1 and CDR2: SNHLY, FYNNEI. The CDR3 length is 12 residues. The germline V and J ends were trimmed by 9 bases and 2 bases, with 5 bases remaining between them.

This clone was detected once. V is TRBV10-2 and J is TRBJ2-2; D tentatively reads TRBD1 or TRBD2 (5 bases each). Germline assignment: CDR1 WSHSY and CDR2 SAAADI. V lost 5 bases to trimming and J lost 6 bases, with 7 bases between them. The CDR3 is 12 amino acids. In DNA form, the CDR3 reads TGCGCCAGCAGTTGGGACCCCGGGGAGCTGTTTTTT. Translated: CASSWDPGELFF.

This chain connects TRBV28 to TRBJ2-1; TRBD2 might be the D (6 bases). Trimming cost V 6 bases and J 2 bases, with 14 bases left between them. The CDR3 covers 15 residues. Per germline, CDR1 MDHEN and CDR2 SYDVKM. CDR3 in DNA: TGTGCCAGCAGCCCACTAGCTGTAGCCTACAATGAGCAGTTCTTC. The encoded protein is CASSPLAVAYNEQFF. The variable domain in full, completed from reference TRBV28 and TRBJ2-1, reads DVKVTQSSRYLVKRTGEKVFLECVQDMDHENMFWYRQDPGLGLRLIYFSYDVKMKEKGDIPEGYSVSREKKERFSLILESASTNQTSMYLCASSPLAVAYNEQFFGPGTRLTVL.

This chain connects TRBV28 to TRBJ2-6; D uncertain. Between the trimmed V and J ends, which lost 6 bases and 0 bases, there was a span of 12 bases. Germline CDR1 and CDR2: MDHEN and SYDVKM. This CDR3 region has 16 residues. The CDR3 sequence: CASSSWVLSGANVLTF. CDR3 nucleotide sequence: TGTGCCAGCAGCTCTTGGGTCCTCTCTGGGGCCAACGTCCTGACTTTC.

This clone was found once. V is TRBV28 and J is TRBJ1-2; 12 positions match TRBD1. The V and J ends lost 2 bases and 0 bases, in that order; junction bases with no gene match: 4. Germline loops: CDR1 MDHEN, CDR2 SYDVKM. The CDR3 is 17 residues long. CDR3 loop: CASSLAGTGGSNYGYTF. CDR3 in DNA: TGTGCCAGCAGTTTAGCCGGGACAGGGGGCTCTAACTATGGCTACACCTTC.

This sequence joins TRBV6-5 and TRBJ1-2; D is uncertain. V lost 0 bases, J lost 4 bases, and 12 bases lay in between. Germline lookup yields CDR1 MNHEY and CDR2 SVGAGI. This CDR3 spans 15 amino acids. The DNA for the CDR3 is TGTGCCAGCAGTTACTCGAATGGGCGAGGCTATGGCTACACCTTC. It specifies CASSYSNGRGYGYTF.

The J gene is TRBJ2-7, the V gene TRBV5-4; 8 nucleotides align to TRBD2. The CDR3 covers 14 residues. Unmatched junction bases numbered 2, after V lost 1 base and J lost 2 bases. The V gene's germline CDR1 is SGHNT and CDR2 YYREEE (reference sequence). The chain's CDR3 is CASSLTSGPYEQYF. For the CDR3, the DNA is TGTGCCAGCAGCTTGACTAGCGGACCCTACGAGCAGTACTTC. Combining the CDR3 with reference TRBV5-4 and TRBJ2-7 gives the whole variable domain ETGVTQSPTHLIKTRGQQVTLRCSSQSGHNTVSWYQQALGQGPQFIFQYYREEENGRGNFPPRFSGLQFPNYSSELNVNALELDDSALYLCASSLTSGPYEQYFGPGTRLTVT.

The chain employs TRBV30 and TRBJ2-7, with D perhaps matching TRBD2 (5 bases). The germline V and J ends were trimmed by 1 base and 2 bases, with 9 bases remaining between them. This CDR3 has 13 amino acids. The germline V gene encodes CDR1 GTSNPN and CDR2 SVGIG (reference sequence). This CDR3 reads CAWSGEGAYEQYF. CDR3 DNA: TGTGCCTGGAGTGGAGAGGGCGCCTACGAGCAGTACTTC.

This CDR3 is CASSAGTLLAKNIQYF. CDR3 DNA: TGTGCCAGCAGCGCTGGGACATTGCTAGCCAAAAACATTCAGTACTTC. The chain joins TRBV9 to TRBJ2-4; a weak D match, TRBD1 (6 bases). The germline V gene encodes CDR1 SGDLS and CDR2 YYNGEE. Trimming removed 3 bases at V and 0 bases at J, with 13 bases between. This CDR3 is 16 amino acids long.

This rearrangement joins TRBV28 to TRBJ1-5, with a weak D call TRBD1 (6 bases). Deletions cut 3 bases from V and 11 bases from J, with 23 bases between. Per germline, CDR1 MDHEN and CDR2 SYDVKM. The CDR3 runs 16 residues. CDR3 coding DNA: TGTGCCAGCAGTTTTCTTGGGGGGGGCGCCGGGAAGGCCCAGCATTTT. Protein sequence: CASSFLGGGAGKAQHF.

The rearrangement links TRBV19 to TRBJ2-7, with D perhaps matching TRBD1 (6 bases). V lost 5 bases and J lost 5, with 13 bases in between. This CDR3 has 13 amino acids. The V gene's germline CDR1 is LNHDA and CDR2 SQIVND (reference sequence). For the CDR3, the DNA is TGTGCCAGTAGTGGGACAATTTTGGACGAGCAGTACTTC. It yields the protein CASSGTILDEQYF.

This clone was seen once. The rearrangement joins TRBV20-1 to TRBJ1-2; D remains unclear. V was pared by 4 bases and J by 3 bases, with 6 bases between. The CDR3 is made up of 11 amino acids. CDR1 and CDR2 from the germline V gene are DFQATT and SNEGSKA (reference sequence). The CDR3 is CSATGDYGYTF. The CDR3 bases are TGCAGTGCTACCGGGGACTATGGCTACACCTTC.

This chain joins TRBV4-3 and TRBJ1-6; D not resolved. The CDR3 runs to 14 residues. Germline V lookup: CDR1 LGHNA, CDR2 YSLEER. Trimming took 1 base from V and 7 from J, leaving 8 bases between them. CDR3 DNA: TGCGCCAGCAGCCAAGGGGCTGAGAATTCACCCCTCCACTTT. Protein: CASSQGAENSPLHF.

The rearrangement uses TRBV19 and TRBJ2-7, with TRBD2 identical over 9 bases. The CDR3 contains 17 residues. V was clipped by 4 bases and J by 3 bases; unmatched bases: 13. The germline V gene encodes CDR1 LNHDA and CDR2 SQIVND (reference sequence). In DNA, the CDR3 is TGTGCCAGTAGTACCGCCGGGGCGCGGGAGGGCCTCTACGAGCAGTACTTC. As protein: CASSTAGAREGLYEQYF.

The chain couples TRBV11-2 to TRBJ2-2, with 9 bases lining up with TRBD1. Germline CDR1 SGHAT, CDR2 FQNNGV. The CDR3 has 16 residues. Trimming cost V 4 bases and J 7 bases; bases outside gene matches: 10. The chain's CDR3 is CASSYSGTGLSGELFF. The CDR3 DNA is TGTGCCAGCAGCTATTCGGGGACAGGGTTGAGCGGGGAGCTGTTTTTT. The full variable domain, completed using reference TRBV11-2 and TRBJ2-2, is EAGVAQSPRYKIIEKRQSVAFWCNPISGHATLYWYQQILGQGPKLLIQFQNNGVVDDSQLPKDRFSAERLKGVDSTLKIQPAKLEDSAVYLCASSYSGTGLSGELFFGEGSRLTVL.

This chain links TRBV27 with TRBJ1-2; D gene ambiguous. In germline, CDR1 is MNHEY, CDR2 SMNVEV (reference sequence). The CDR3 sequence is 13 residues long. V lost 6 bases and J lost 8, with 16 bases in between. The CDR3 DNA sequence: TGTGCCAGCAGCCCGTTTCCCTCGGGAGGCTACACCTTC. Protein: CASSPFPSGGYTF.

This chain uses TRBV9 with TRBJ2-7; D could derive from TRBD1 or TRBD2 (6 bases each). The germline CDR1 and CDR2 sequences are SGDLS and YYNGEE. The CDR3 contains 16 residues. V lost 2 bases and J 6 bases, leaving 21 bases between the germline ends. The CDR3 here is CASSVTGTLTRGEQYF. The CDR3, as DNA: TGTGCCAGCAGCGTGACCGGGACACTGACTAGAGGCGAGCAGTACTTC.